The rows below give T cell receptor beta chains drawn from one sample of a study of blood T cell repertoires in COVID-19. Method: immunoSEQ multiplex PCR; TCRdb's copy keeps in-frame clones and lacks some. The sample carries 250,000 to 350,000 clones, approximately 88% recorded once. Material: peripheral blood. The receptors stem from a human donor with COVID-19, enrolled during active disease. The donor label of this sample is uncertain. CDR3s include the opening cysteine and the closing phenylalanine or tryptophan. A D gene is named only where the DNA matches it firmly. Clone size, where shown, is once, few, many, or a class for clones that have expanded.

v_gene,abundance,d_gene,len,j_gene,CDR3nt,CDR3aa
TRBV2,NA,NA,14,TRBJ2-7,TGTGCCAGCTGTCCTGACTCGTCCTCCTACGAGCAGTACTTC,CASCPDSSSYEQYF
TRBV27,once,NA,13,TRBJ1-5,TGTGCCACCTCCTGGGGAGGGGGTCAGCCCCAGCATTTT,CATSWGGGQPQHF
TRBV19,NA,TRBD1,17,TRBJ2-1,TGTGCCAGTAGTACGCCCCGGACAGGGCCTAACTACAATGAGCAGTTCTTC,CASSTPRTGPNYNEQFF
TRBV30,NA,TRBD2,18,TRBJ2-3,TGTGCCTGGAGTTCCACGAAGTTAGCGGGAGGGCCCGCAGATACGCAGTATTTT,CAWSSTKLAGGPADTQYF
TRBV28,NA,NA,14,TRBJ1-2,TGTGCCAGCAGGCTTATGGGACTGGTAGGTGGCTACACCTTC,CASRLMGLVGGYTF
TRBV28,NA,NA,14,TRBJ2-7,TGTGCCAGCAGTTTAACAGGCAGGGCGAACGAGCAGTACTTC,CASSLTGRANEQYF
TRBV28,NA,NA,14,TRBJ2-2,TGTGCCAGCAGGGTCTATGGAGACACCGGGGAGCTGTTTTTT,CASRVYGDTGELFF
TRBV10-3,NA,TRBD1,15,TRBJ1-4,TGTGCCATCAGTGAGTTGGACAGGAGTAATGAAAAACTGTTTTTT,CAISELDRSNEKLFF
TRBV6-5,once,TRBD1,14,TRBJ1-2,TGTGCCAGCAGAGCGACAGGGGGCCACTATGGCTACACCTTC,CASRATGGHYGYTF
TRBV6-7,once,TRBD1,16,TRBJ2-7,TGTGCCAGCAGTTACCATTTCAGGGGGCGCCCCGGCGAGCAGTACTTC,CASSYHFRGRPGEQYF
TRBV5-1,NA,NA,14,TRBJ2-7,TGCGCCAGCAGCCGCGATACAGGAGCCTACGAGCAGTACTTC,CASSRDTGAYEQYF
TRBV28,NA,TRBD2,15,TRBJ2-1,TGTGCCAGCAGCTCCAGCGGGGCCTTGTACAATGAGCAGTTCTTC,CASSSSGALYNEQFF
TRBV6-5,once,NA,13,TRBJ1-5,TGTGCCAGCAGTTCGGGGTACGGTCAGCCCCAGCATTTT,CASSSGYGQPQHF
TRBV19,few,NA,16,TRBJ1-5,TGTGCCAGTAGTATGAGGGGGAGCGGATCTCATCAGCCCCAGCATTTT,CASSMRGSGSHQPQHF
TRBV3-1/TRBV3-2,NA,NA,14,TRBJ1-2,TGTGCCAGCAGCCAAGATGTGAGGGCCAATGGCTACACCTTC,CASSQDVRANGYTF
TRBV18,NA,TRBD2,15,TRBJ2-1,TGTGCCAGCTCGCCCGGGCGGGGGGCGTACAATGAGCAGTTCTTC,CASSPGRGAYNEQFF
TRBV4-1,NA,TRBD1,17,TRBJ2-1,TGCGCCAGCAGCCCGGTTGGTGAGGGACAGTACTCCAATGAGCAGTTCTTC,CASSPVGEGQYSNEQFF
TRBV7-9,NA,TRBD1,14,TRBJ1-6,TGTGCCAGTAACAGGGGAAACTATAATTCACCCCTCCACTTT,CASNRGNYNSPLHF
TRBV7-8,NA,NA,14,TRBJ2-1,TGTGCCAGCAGCTTAGTTCGGGGTAGTGGTGAGCAGTTCTTC,CASSLVRGSGEQFF
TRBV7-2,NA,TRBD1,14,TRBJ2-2,TGTGCCAGCAGCAGACAGGGTCCGACCGGGGAGCTGTTTTTT,CASSRQGPTGELFF
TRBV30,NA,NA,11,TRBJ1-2,TGTGCCTGGAGTTGGAGTTATGGCTACACCTTC,CAWSWSYGYTF
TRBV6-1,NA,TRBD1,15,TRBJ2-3,TGTGCCAGCAGTGAGACAGGGATCAACACAGATACGCAGTATTTT,CASSETGINTDTQYF
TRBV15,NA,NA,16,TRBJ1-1,TGTGCCACCAGTCTGCCCTTGAGGAGCCTGAACACTGAAGCTTTCTTT,CATSLPLRSLNTEAFF
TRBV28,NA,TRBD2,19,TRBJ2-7,TGTGCCAGCAGTTTATTGGAACTAGCGAGAGGGGCTGAGTGGGGCGAGCAGTACTTC,CASSLLELARGAEWGEQYF
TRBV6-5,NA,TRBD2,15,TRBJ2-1,TGTGCCAGCAGTTACTCCGCGGGAGGGTTCAATGAGCAGTTCTTC,CASSYSAGGFNEQFF
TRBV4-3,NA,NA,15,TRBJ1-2,TGCGCCAGCAGCCAAGAATCCCCCAGCAGGTCTGGCTACACCTTC,CASSQESPSRSGYTF
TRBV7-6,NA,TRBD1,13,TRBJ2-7,TGTGCCAGCAGTCAGGACAGGGGAAGTGAGCAGTACTTC,CASSQDRGSEQYF
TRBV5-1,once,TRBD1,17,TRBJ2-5,TGCGCCAGCAGCTTGGGTGGGACAGGGGGTACCCAAGAGACCCAGTACTTC,CASSLGGTGGTQETQYF
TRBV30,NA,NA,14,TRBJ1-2,TGTGCCTGGAGTGTACGGGGAGGGCAGATGAGCTACACCTTC,CAWSVRGGQMSYTF
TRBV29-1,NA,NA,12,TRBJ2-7,TGCAGCGTAGGGGTGGGGGGCTACGAGCAGTACTTC,CSVGVGGYEQYF
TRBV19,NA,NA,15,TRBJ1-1,TGTGCCAGTAGTACAACGGGACCGGGAGAGGGTGAAGCTTTCTTT,CASSTTGPGEGEAFF
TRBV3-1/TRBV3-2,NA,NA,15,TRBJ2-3,TGTGCCAGCAGCCAAGCGCTAGCTAGCACAGATACGCAGTATTTT,CASSQALASTDTQYF
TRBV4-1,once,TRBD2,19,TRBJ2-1,TGCGCCAGCAGCCAAGAAATTTGGCCTAGCGGGAGCTCCTACAATGAGCAGTTCTTC,CASSQEIWPSGSSYNEQFF
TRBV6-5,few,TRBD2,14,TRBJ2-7,TGTGCCAGCAGTACCCTAGCGGGAGTGATCGAGCAGTACTTC,CASSTLAGVIEQYF
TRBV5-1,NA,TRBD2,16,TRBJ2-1,TGCGCCAGCAGCGCAACGGCTAGCGGGGGTTACAATGAGCAGTTCTTC,CASSATASGGYNEQFF
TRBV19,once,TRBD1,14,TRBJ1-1,TGTGCCAGTCGGCCCGGACAGGTGGCGCCTGAAGCTTTCTTT,CASRPGQVAPEAFF
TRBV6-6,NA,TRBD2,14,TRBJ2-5,TGTGCCAGCAGTTACTCGACTAGCGCAGAGACCCAGTACTTC,CASSYSTSAETQYF
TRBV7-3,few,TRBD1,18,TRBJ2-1,TGTGCCAGCAGCCTTCGGGACAGGCCCCTACAGGGCCCGAATGAGCAGTTCTTC,CASSLRDRPLQGPNEQFF
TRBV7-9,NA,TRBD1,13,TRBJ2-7,TGTGCCAGCAGCTCGACAGGGGTTTACGAGCAGTACTTC,CASSSTGVYEQYF
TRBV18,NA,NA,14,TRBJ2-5,TGTGCCAGCTCACCGTCCGGGACACAAGAGACCCAGTACTTC,CASSPSGTQETQYF
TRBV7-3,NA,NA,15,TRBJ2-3,TGTGCCAGCAGCCCAGATGGCAAAAGCACAGATACGCAGTATTTT,CASSPDGKSTDTQYF
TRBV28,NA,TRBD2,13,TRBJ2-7,TGTGCCAGCACTAGCGGGACGAACTACGAGCAGTACTTC,CASTSGTNYEQYF
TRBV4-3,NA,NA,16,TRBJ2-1,TGCGCCAGCAGCCAGCTAGGGGGAGTAAGGTACAATGAGCAGTTCTTC,CASSQLGGVRYNEQFF
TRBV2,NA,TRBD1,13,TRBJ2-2,TGTGCCAGCAGTAGGGGGCGTACCGGGGAGCTGTTTTTT,CASSRGRTGELFF
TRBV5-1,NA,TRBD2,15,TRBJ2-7,TGCGCCAGCAGCTTCGCGGGACTAGCGGGATCCGAGCAGTACTTC,CASSFAGLAGSEQYF
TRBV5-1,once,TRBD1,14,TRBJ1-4,TGCGCCAGCAGAGGGGGCACGGCTAATGAAAAACTGTTTTTT,CASRGGTANEKLFF
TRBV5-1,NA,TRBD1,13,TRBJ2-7,TGCGCCAGCAGCTTCCAACAGGGGAACGAGCAGTACTTC,CASSFQQGNEQYF
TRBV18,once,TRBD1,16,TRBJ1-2,TGTGCCAGCTCACCCCAACGGCAGGGGGCCGTCTATGGCTACACCTTC,CASSPQRQGAVYGYTF
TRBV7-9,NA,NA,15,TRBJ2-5,TGTGCCAGCAGCGGAGACTGGTCCCCGCAGGAGACCCAGTACTTC,CASSGDWSPQETQYF
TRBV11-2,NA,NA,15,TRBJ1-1,TGTGCCAGCAGCATAAACAGGGTAGGGAACACTGAAGCTTTCTTT,CASSINRVGNTEAFF
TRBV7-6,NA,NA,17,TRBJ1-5,TGTGCCAGCAGCTTAGCGGGAGGGATGAGGGGCAATCAGCCCCAGCATTTT,CASSLAGGMRGNQPQHF
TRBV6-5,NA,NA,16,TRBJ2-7,TGTGCCAGCAGTTACTCCCCGCAGGGTCCGATCTACGAGCAGTACTTC,CASSYSPQGPIYEQYF
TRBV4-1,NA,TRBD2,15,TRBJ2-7,TGCGCCAGCAGCCAAGCGGCAGCGGGACCCTACGAGCAGTACTTC,CASSQAAAGPYEQYF
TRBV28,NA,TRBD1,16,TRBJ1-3,TGTGCCAGCAGCCCTACGACAGGGCCCTCTGGAAACACCATATATTTT,CASSPTTGPSGNTIYF